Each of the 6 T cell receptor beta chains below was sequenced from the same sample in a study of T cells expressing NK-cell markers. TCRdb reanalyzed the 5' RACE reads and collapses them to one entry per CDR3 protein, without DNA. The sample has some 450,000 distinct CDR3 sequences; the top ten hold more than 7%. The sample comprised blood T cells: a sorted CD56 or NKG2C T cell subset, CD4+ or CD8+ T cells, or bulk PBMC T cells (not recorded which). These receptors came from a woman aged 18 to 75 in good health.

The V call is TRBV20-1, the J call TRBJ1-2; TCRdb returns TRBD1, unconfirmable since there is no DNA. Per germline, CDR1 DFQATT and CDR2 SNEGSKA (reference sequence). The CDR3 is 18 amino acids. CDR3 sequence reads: CSARLAPGQEPPGRGYTF.

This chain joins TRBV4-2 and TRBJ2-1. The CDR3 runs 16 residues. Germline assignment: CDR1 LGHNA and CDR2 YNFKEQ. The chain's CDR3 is CASSQDQVESYNEQFF.

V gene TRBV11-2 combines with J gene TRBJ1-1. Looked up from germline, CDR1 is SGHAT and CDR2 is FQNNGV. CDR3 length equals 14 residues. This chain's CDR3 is CASSFIGDDTEAFF.

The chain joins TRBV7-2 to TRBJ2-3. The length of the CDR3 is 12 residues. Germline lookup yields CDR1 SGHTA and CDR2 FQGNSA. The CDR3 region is CATRISTDTQYF.

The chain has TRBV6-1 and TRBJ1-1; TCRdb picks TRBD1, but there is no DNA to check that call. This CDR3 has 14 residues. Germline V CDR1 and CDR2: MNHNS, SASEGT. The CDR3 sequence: CASTPGRLNTEAFF.

The CDR3 protein is CTGLINTEAFF. The chain is built from TRBV29-1 and TRBJ1-1. The germline V gene has CDR1 SQVTM and CDR2 ANQGSEA. The CDR3 extends over 11 amino acids.